What follows describes a single TCR beta chain. As yet, its antigen is unknown. The data derive from a study of identical twins. Study-wide findings and caveats: Invariant MAIT and iNKT cells could partly confound zero-insertion analyses.

From the 5' RACE reads, TCRdb called clonotypes with MiXCR, one entry per CDR3 protein. The sample includes 600,000 to 850,000 distinct CDR3 sequences, about 20% seen only once; the top ten take around 13%. From germline, CDR1 is DFQATT and CDR2 SNEGSKA (reference sequence). The CDR3 contains 13 residues. V gave up 6 bases and J gave up 7 bases, with 16 bases separating them. The data were also submitted as part of a second study, on T cells expressing NK-cell markers. That report notes: In sorted CD3+CD56+NKG2C+, CD3+CD56+NKG2C- and CD3+CD56-NKG2C+ T cells, TCR beta repertoires were obtained. As a fraction of CD8+ T cells, dominant NKG2C+ clonotypes reached about 1.0-8% in 5 or 6 donors. These clonotypes, the leaders elsewhere, also led the CD3+CD56-NKG2C+ fraction in four donors.

The receptor was derived from a woman aged 18-35 years in good health. The chain joins TRBV20-1 to TRBJ2-1, with TRBD1 as a possible D gene (5 bases). Specimen: PBMCs. In DNA, the CDR3 is TGCAGTGCCGACGGGTCGAAGGGGAATGAGCAGTTCTTC. Residues: CSADGSKGNEQFF.